This T cell receptor beta chain emerged from a study of post-analysis software for immune sequencing data. General study points: Patients showed TRBV5-6, TRBV5-1 and TRBV20-1 among several TRBV segments more frequent than in controls.

The CDR3 covers 18 residues. V trimming: 4 bases; J trimming: 2 bases; junction bases outside the gene matches: 14. The germline gives CDR1 KGHDR, CDR2 SFDVKD. Concerning this clonotype itself: The antigen remains undetermined.

Unique molecular identifiers featured in each of the TCR beta cDNA libraries. TCRdb reprocessed the PCR reads with MiXCR, giving one entry per CDR3 protein. The sample includes roughly 600,000 distinct CDR3 sequences, 44% of them seen just once. V and J are TRBV24-1 and TRBJ2-3; 7 bases align to TRBD2. The TCR was taken from a girl aged 10 to 17 with multiple sclerosis. The material sequenced was blood. For the CDR3, the DNA is TGTGCCACCAGTGACAGCTTTCGGGCTAGCGGAAACACAGATACGCAGTATTTT. Its translation: CATSDSFRASGNTDTQYF.